A selection of T cell receptor beta chains follows, all from one sample in a study of T cells in Graves' hyperthyroidism and ophthalmopathy. TCRdb redid the calling of the multiplex PCR reads with MiXCR, one entry per CDR3 protein. The sample consists of hundreds of thousands of distinct CDR3 sequences, about 14% of them appearing once. The sample consisted of blood. The receptors originated from a woman in her thirties or forties with Graves' ophthalmopathy. Each CDR3 is given with its conserved first and last residue. The D gene is left open where the match is weak. Clone size, where shown, is once, few, many, or a class for clones that have expanded.

CASSSLASGGNTGELFF,TGTGCCAGCAGCTCCCTGGCTAGCGGGGGGAACACCGGGGAGCTGTTTTTT,many,TRBJ2-2,TRBV7-6,TRBD2
CASSLLDPQEKLFF,TGTGCCAGCAGCTTACTTGACCCCCAGGAAAAACTGTTTTTT,few,TRBJ1-4,TRBV7-9,.
CASSPQGLRGTEAFF,TGCGCCAGCAGCCCCCAGGGCCTCCGGGGCACTGAAGCTTTCTTT,.,TRBJ1-1,TRBV4-1,.
CSVDSFPKRTEAFF,TGCAGCGTTGATAGTTTTCCCAAGCGCACTGAAGCTTTCTTT,many,TRBJ1-1,TRBV29-1,.
CASSYQPVDLFYSNQPQHF,TGTGCCAGCAGTTACCAACCCGTGGATCTATTTTATAGCAATCAGCCCCAGCATTTT,many,TRBJ1-5,TRBV28,.
CASSERATGELFF,TGTGCCAGCAGTGAGAGGGCCACGGGGGAGCTGTTTTTT,many,TRBJ2-2,TRBV6-1,.
CASSLVGTSSWELFF,TGTGCCAGCAGCTTAGTCGGGACTAGTAGCTGGGAGCTGTTTTTT,few,TRBJ2-2,TRBV7-8,TRBD2
CASSSPDTLYEQYF,TGTGCCAGCAGTTCCCCCGACACACTCTACGAGCAGTACTTC,many,TRBJ2-7,TRBV6-5,.
CASKPGTGENIQYF,TGTGCCAGTAAACCCGGGACAGGGGAAAACATTCAGTACTTC,few,TRBJ2-4,TRBV19,TRBD1
CASSTGQGASEQYF,TGTGCCAGCAGCACTGGACAGGGGGCCTCCGAGCAGTACTTC,many,TRBJ2-7,TRBV28,TRBD1
CASSSSLNRGGIQYF,TGTGCCAGCAGTTCTAGCCTTAACAGGGGAGGCATTCAGTACTTC,many,TRBJ2-4,TRBV6-5,.
CASSLAQTPKEQFF,TGTGCCAGCAGTTTAGCCCAAACCCCGAAGGAGCAGTTCTTC,once,TRBJ2-1,TRBV12-3/TRBV12-4,.
CASSRESGREAFF,TGTGCCAGCAGTAGAGAAAGTGGGAGGGAAGCTTTCTTT,.,TRBJ1-1,TRBV25-1,.
CASSMIGSKYEQYF,TGTGCCAGTAGTATGATCGGGAGTAAGTACGAGCAGTACTTC,many,TRBJ2-7,TRBV19,.
CASSFGQLNTVELFF,TGTGCCAGCAGTTTCGGACAGCTGAACACCGTGGAGCTGTTTTTT,.,TRBJ2-2,TRBV12-3/TRBV12-4,.
CSTSGPYEQYF,TGCAGTACTAGCGGACCCTACGAGCAGTACTTC,many,TRBJ2-7,TRBV20-1,TRBD2
CASSPGRADQPQHF,TGTGCCAGCAGCCCCGGGAGGGCGGATCAGCCCCAGCATTTT,.,TRBJ1-5,TRBV11-2,.
CASSSPGGTAFF,TGTGCCAGCAGTTCCCCTGGGGGTACGGCTTTCTTT,many,TRBJ1-1,TRBV27,.
CASSFGPIRQTQYF,TGTGCCAGCAGTTTTGGGCCAATAAGACAGACCCAGTACTTC,many,TRBJ2-5,TRBV12-3/TRBV12-4,.
CASGYDMAYEQYF,TGTGCCAGCGGTTACGACATGGCCTACGAGCAGTACTTC,many,TRBJ2-7,TRBV6-2/TRBV6-3,.
CASSDETRLAETAYEQYF,TGTGCCAGCAGCGATGAGACCCGACTAGCGGAAACGGCCTACGAGCAGTACTTC,.,TRBJ2-7,TRBV5-6,TRBD2
CASSLSHLGYTF,TGTGCCAGCAGTTTATCCCACTTGGGCTACACCTTC,many,TRBJ1-2,TRBV28,.
CASSYSGDGGDQPQHF,TGTGCCAGCAGTTACTCGGGGGACGGAGGTGATCAGCCCCAGCATTTT,.,TRBJ1-5,TRBV6-2/TRBV6-3,.
CASSLANGELFF,TGTGCCAGCAGCTTAGCCAACGGGGAGCTGTTTTTT,many,TRBJ2-2,TRBV7-2,.
CASSLALDSYTGELFF,TGTGCCAGCAGCTTAGCGCTGGACAGTTACACCGGGGAGCTGTTTTTT,.,TRBJ2-2,TRBV7-2,.
CASSLTHMNTEAFF,TGTGCCAGCAGCCTGACACATATGAACACTGAAGCTTTCTTT,many,TRBJ1-1,TRBV28,.
CSARTSTGNYGYTF,TGCAGTGCTAGAACATCGACAGGGAACTATGGCTACACCTTC,many,TRBJ1-2,TRBV20-1,TRBD1
CASSDLTDYGYTF,TGTGCCAGTAGTGATCTAACTGACTATGGCTACACCTTC,.,TRBJ1-2,TRBV19,.
CSASGTGGYYEQYF,TGCAGTGCTTCGGGGACAGGTGGTTACTACGAGCAGTACTTC,many,TRBJ2-7,TRBV20-1,TRBD1
CASSLTSAEQYF,TGTGCCAGCAGCCTGACTAGCGCCGAGCAGTACTTC,many,TRBJ2-7,TRBV7-2,TRBD2
CASGLDGNIQYF,TGTGCTAGTGGTTTGGACGGAAACATTCAGTACTTC,many,TRBJ2-4,TRBV12-5,.
CASSLTLSGTQPQHF,TGTGCCAGCAGTTTAACGTTGTCCGGAACTCAGCCCCAGCATTTT,many,TRBJ1-5,TRBV28,.
CATGRGINGYTF,TGTGCCACCGGCCGGGGCATAAATGGCTACACCTTC,many,TRBJ1-2,TRBV28,.
CSVESSKNTGELFF,TGCAGCGTTGAATCCAGCAAAAACACCGGGGAGCTGTTTTTT,many,TRBJ2-2,TRBV29-1,.
CSASRTSGSVETQYF,TGCAGTGCTAGCCGGACTAGCGGGAGCGTGGAGACCCAGTACTTC,few,TRBJ2-5,TRBV20-1,TRBD2
CASSNHPGTGKVSEQYF,TGTGCCAGCAGTAACCATCCCGGGACAGGCAAGGTTAGCGAGCAGTACTTC,many,TRBJ2-7,TRBV2,TRBD1
CASSLLGAGNEAFF,TGTGCCAGCAGTCTACTAGGGGCAGGGAATGAAGCTTTCTTT,.,TRBJ1-1,TRBV7-4,.
CATSDPSADGESYEQYF,TGTGCCACCAGTGATCCATCCGCGGACGGTGAGTCCTACGAGCAGTACTTC,many,TRBJ2-7,TRBV24-1,.
CASSRREQYF,TGTGCCAGCAGCCGCAGGGAGCAGTACTTC,many,TRBJ2-7,TRBV28,.
CASSDQLAGRYEQYF,TGTGCCAGCAGTGATCAACTAGCGGGACGGTACGAGCAGTACTTC,many,TRBJ2-7,TRBV2,TRBD2
CAGSYGSSPYGELFF,TGTGCCGGCAGTTACGGGTCTAGTCCGTACGGGGAGCTGTTTTTT,.,TRBJ2-2,TRBV6-5,.
CSASPGLAGNTGELFF,TGCAGTGCTAGTCCGGGACTAGCGGGAAACACCGGGGAGCTGTTTTTT,few,TRBJ2-2,TRBV20-1,TRBD2
CASSQDWTGFYEQYF,TGCGCCAGCAGCCAAGACTGGACAGGGTTCTACGAGCAGTACTTC,many,TRBJ2-7,TRBV4-3,TRBD1
CASSVFRGMNTEAFF,TGTGCCAGCAGTGTGTTCAGGGGCATGAACACTGAAGCTTTCTTT,many,TRBJ1-1,TRBV6-1,.
CASSPSRRSTEAFF,TGTGCCAGCAGCCCCTCCAGGAGATCGACTGAAGCTTTCTTT,.,TRBJ1-1,TRBV12-3/TRBV12-4,.
CASSLGNPTRAFF,TGTGCCAGCAGCTTAGGCAATCCGACAAGGGCTTTCTTT,many,TRBJ1-1,TRBV7-8,.
CASSLGWGGDYEQYF,TGCGCCAGCAGCTTGGGATGGGGGGGGGACTACGAGCAGTACTTC,.,TRBJ2-7,TRBV5-1,TRBD2
CATSDSGIRTDTQYF,TGTGCCACCAGTGATAGTGGGATTCGCACAGATACGCAGTATTTT,few,TRBJ2-3,TRBV24-1,.
CASSMDRGSYGYIF,TGTGCCAGTAGTATGGACAGGGGCTCCTATGGCTACATCTTC,few,TRBJ1-2,TRBV19,TRBD1
CASSFSPGTGGADTQYF,TGTGCCAGCAGTTTTTCCCCCGGGACAGGGGGCGCAGATACGCAGTATTTT,.,TRBJ2-3,TRBV28,TRBD1
CASSGRNSPLHF,TGTGCCTCGAGCGGACGTAATTCACCCCTCCACTTT,many,TRBJ1-6,TRBV15,.